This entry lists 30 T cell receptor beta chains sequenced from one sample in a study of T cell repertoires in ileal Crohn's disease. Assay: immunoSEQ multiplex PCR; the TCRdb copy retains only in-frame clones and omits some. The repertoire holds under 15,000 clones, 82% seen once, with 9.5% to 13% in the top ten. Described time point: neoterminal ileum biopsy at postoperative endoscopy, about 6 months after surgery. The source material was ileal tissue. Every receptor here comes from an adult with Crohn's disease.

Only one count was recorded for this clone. The CDR3 spells CASSHGGCRANYGYTF. CDR3 coding DNA: TGCGCCAGCAGTCATGGGGGGTGTAGGGCCAACTATGGCTACACCTTC. The V call is TRBV23-1, the J call TRBJ1-2, with D perhaps matching TRBD1 (5 bases). TRBV23-1 qualifies as an ORF whose function is uncertain. With 3 bases removed from V and 2 bases from J, the gap between germline ends came to 16 bases. The CDR3 runs 16 residues.

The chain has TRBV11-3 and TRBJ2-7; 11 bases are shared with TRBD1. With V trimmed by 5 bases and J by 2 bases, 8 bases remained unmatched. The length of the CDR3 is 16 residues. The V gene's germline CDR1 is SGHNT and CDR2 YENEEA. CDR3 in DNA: TGTGCCAGCAGCCCGGGGGAGGGACAGGGGGCCTACGAGCAGTACTTC. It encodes CASSPGEGQGAYEQYF.

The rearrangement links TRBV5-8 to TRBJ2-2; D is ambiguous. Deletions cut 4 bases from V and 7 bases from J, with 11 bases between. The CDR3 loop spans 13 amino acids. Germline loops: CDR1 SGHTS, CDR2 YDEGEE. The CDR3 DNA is TGTGCCAGCAGCGGGCCCGTTATCGGGGAGCTGTTTTTT. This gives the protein CASSGPVIGELFF. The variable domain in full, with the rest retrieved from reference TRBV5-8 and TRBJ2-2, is EAGVTQSPTHLIKTRGQQATLRCSPISGHTSVYWYQQALGLGLQFLLWYDEGEERNRGNFPPRFSGRQFPNYSSELNVNALELEDSALYLCASSGPVIGELFFGEGSRLTVL.

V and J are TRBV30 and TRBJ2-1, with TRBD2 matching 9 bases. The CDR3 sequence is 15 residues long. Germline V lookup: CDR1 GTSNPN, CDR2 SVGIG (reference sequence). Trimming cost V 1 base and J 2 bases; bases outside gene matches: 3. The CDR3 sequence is CAWSGSSGAYNEQFF. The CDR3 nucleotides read TGTGCCTGGAGTGGATCTAGCGGGGCCTACAATGAGCAGTTCTTC. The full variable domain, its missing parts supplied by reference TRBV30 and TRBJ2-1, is SQTIHQWPATLVQPVGSPLSLECTVEGTSNPNLYWYRQAAGRGLQLLFYSVGIGQISSEVPQNLSASRPQDRQFILSSKKLLLSDSGFYLCAWSGSSGAYNEQFFGPGTRLTVL.

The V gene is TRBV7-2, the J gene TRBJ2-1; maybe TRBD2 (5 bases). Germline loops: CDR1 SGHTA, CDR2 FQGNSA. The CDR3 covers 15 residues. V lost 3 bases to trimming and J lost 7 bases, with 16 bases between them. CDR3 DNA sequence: TGTGCCAGCAGCTTTTTAGGAGGTGTAGGTAATGAGCAGTTCTTC. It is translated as CASSFLGGVGNEQFF.

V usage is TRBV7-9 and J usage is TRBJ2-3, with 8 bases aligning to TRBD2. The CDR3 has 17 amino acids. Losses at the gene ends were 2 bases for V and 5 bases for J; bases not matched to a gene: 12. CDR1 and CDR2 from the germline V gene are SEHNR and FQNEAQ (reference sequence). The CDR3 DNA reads TGTGCCAGCAGCTTAAACCCCTCCGGGGGGGCCAGAGATACGCAGTATTTT. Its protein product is CASSLNPSGGARDTQYF.

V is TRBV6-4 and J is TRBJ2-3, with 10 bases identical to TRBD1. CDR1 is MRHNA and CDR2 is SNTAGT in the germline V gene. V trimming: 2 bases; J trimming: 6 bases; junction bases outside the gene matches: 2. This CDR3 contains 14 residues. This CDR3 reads CASSDRQGADTQYF. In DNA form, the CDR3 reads TGTGCCAGCAGTGACCGACAGGGGGCGGATACGCAGTATTTT.

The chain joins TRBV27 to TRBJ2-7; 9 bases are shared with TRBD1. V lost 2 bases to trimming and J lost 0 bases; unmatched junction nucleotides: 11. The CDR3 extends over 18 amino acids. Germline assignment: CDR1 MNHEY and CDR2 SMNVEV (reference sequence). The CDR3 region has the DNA TGTGCCAGCAGTTTAGCTCCCCTGGGACAGGGAATCTCCTACGAGCAGTACTTC. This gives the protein CASSLAPLGQGISYEQYF.

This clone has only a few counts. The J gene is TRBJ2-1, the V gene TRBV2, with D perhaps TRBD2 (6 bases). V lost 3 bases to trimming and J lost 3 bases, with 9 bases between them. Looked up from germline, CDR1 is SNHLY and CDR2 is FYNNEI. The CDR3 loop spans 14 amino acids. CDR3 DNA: TGTGCCAGCAGTGACGGGGGACTCTACAATGAGCAGTTCTTC. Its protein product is CASSDGGLYNEQFF.

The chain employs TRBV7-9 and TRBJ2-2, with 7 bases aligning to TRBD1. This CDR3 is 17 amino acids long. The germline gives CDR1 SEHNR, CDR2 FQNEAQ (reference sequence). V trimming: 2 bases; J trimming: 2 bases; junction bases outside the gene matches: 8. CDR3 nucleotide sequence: TGTGCCAGCAGCTTATCCACGGACAGGACCAACACCGGGGAGCTGTTTTTT. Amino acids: CASSLSTDRTNTGELFF.

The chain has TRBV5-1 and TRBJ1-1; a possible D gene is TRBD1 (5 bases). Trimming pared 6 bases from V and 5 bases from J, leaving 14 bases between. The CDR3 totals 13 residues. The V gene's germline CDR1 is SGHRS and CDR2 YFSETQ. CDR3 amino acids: CASTQSGVTEAFF. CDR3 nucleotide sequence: TGCGCCAGCACTCAGTCGGGGGTAACTGAAGCTTTCTTT.

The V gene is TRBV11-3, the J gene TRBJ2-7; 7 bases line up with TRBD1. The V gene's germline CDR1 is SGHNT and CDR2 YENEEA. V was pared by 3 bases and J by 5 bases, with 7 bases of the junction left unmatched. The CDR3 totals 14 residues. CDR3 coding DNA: TGTGCCAGCAGCTTTGGACAGGCTGGGAACGAGCAGTACTTC. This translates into CASSFGQAGNEQYF. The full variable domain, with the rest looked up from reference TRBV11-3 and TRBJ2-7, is EAGVVQSPRYKIIEKKQPVAFWCNPISGHNTLYWYLQNLGQGPELLIRYENEEAVDDSQLPKDRFSAERLKGVDSTLKIQPAELGDSAVYLCASSFGQAGNEQYFGPGTRLTVT.

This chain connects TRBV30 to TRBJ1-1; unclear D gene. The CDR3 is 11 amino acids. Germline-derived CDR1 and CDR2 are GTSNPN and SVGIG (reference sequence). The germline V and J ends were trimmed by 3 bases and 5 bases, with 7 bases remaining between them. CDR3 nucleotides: TGTGCCTGGAGCCCGGTTACTGAAGCTTTCTTT. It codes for CAWSPVTEAFF.

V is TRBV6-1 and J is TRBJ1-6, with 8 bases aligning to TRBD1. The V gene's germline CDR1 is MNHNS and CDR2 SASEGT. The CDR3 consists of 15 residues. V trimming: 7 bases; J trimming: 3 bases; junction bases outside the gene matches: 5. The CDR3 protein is CASKRDRYYNSPLHF. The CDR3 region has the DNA TGTGCCAGCAAACGGGACAGGTACTATAATTCACCCCTCCACTTT.

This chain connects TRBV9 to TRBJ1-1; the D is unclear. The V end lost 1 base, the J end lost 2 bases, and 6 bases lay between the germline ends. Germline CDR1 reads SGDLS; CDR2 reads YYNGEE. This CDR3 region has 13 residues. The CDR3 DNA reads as TGTGCCAGCAGCGTACAGGCCAACACTGAAGCTTTCTTT. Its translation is CASSVQANTEAFF.

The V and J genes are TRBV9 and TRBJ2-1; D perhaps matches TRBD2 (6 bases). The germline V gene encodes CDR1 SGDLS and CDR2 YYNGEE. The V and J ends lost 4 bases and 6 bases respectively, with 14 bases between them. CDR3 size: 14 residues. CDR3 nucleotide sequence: TGTGCCAGCAGCCCCACGGGAGTTGCCAATGAGCAGTTCTTC. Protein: CASSPTGVANEQFF. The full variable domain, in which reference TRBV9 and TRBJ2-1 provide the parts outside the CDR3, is DSGVTQTPKHLITATGQRVTLRCSPRSGDLSVYWYQQSLDQGLQFLIQYYNGEERAKGNILERFSAQQFPDLHSELNLSSLELGDSALYFCASSPTGVANEQFFGPGTRLTVL.

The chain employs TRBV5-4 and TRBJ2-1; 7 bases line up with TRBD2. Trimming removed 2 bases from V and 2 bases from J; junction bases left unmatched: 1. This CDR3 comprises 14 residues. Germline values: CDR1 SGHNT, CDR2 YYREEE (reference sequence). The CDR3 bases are TGTGCCAGCAGCTTAAGCGGGACCTACAATGAGCAGTTCTTC. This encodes CASSLSGTYNEQFF.

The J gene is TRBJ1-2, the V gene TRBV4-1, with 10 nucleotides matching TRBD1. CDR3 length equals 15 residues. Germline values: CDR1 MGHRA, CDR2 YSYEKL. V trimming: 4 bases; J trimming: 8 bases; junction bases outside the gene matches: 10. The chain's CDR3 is CASSPRQGAREGYTF. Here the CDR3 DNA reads TGCGCCAGCAGCCCACGACAGGGGGCGCGAGAAGGCTACACCTTC.

CDR3 sequence: CASSQRGGETQYF. The CDR3 DNA is TGCGCCAGCAGCCAGCGTGGGGGGGAGACCCAGTACTTC. This sequence joins TRBV5-1 and TRBJ2-5; TRBD2 is a possible D gene (6 bases). Germline CDR1 is SGHRS and CDR2 is YFSETQ. The CDR3 contains 13 residues. V was trimmed by 4 bases and J by 5 bases, leaving 12 bases between them. The full variable domain, completed using reference TRBV5-1 and TRBJ2-5, is KAGVTQTPRYLIKTRGQQVTLSCSPISGHRSVSWYQQTPGQGLQFLFEYFSETQRNKGNFPGRFSGRQFSNSRSEMNVSTLELGDSALYLCASSQRGGETQYFGPGTRLLVL.

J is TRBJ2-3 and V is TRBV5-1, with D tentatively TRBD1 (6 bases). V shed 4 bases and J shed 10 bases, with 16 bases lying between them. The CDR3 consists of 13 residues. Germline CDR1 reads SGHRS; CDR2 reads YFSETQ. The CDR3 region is CASSRTDLLPQYF. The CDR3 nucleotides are TGCGCCAGCAGCCGGACAGACCTCTTGCCGCAGTATTTT.

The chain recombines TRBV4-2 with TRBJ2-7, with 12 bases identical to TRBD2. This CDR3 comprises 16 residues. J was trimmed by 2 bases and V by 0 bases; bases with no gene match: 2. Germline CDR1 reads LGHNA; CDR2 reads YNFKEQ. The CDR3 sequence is CASSQELAGGPYEQYF. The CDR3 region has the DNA TGTGCCAGCAGCCAAGAGCTAGCGGGAGGGCCCTACGAGCAGTACTTC.

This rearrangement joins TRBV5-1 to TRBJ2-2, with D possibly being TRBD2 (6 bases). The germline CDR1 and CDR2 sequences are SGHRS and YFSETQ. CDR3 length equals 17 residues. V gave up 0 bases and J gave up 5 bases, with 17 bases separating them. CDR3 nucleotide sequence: TGCGCCAGCAGCTTGGGGAAATCGGGGGACGTGACCGGGGAGCTGTTTTTT. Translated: CASSLGKSGDVTGELFF. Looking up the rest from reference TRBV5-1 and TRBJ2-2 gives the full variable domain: KAGVTQTPRYLIKTRGQQVTLSCSPISGHRSVSWYQQTPGQGLQFLFEYFSETQRNKGNFPGRFSGRQFSNSRSEMNVSTLELGDSALYLCASSLGKSGDVTGELFFGEGSRLTVL.

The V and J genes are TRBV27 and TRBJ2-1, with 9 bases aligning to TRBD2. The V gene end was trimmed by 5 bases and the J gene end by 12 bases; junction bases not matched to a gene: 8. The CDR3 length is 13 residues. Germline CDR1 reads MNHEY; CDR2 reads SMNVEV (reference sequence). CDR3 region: CASSPMRGGLQFF. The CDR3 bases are TGTGCCAGCAGTCCCATGCGGGGGGGCTTGCAGTTCTTC.

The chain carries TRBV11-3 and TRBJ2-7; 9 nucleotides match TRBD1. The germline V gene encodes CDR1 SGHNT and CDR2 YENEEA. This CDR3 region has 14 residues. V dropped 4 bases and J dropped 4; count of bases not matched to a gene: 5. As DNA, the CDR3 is TGTGCCAGCAGCTACCACAGGGGGCGGTACGAGCAGTACTTC. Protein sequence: CASSYHRGRYEQYF.

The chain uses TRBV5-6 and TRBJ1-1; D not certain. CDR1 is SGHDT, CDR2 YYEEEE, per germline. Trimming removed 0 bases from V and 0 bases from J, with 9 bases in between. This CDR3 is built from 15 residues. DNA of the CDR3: TGTGCCAGCAGCTTGGTAGGAGGCTTGAACACTGAAGCTTTCTTT. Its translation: CASSLVGGLNTEAFF.

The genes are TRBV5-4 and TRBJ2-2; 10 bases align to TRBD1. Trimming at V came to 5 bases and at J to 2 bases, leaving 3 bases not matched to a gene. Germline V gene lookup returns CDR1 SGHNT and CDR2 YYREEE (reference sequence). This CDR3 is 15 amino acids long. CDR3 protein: CASSRTGGNTGELFF. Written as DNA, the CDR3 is TGTGCCAGCAGTCGGACAGGGGGAAACACCGGGGAGCTGTTTTTT.

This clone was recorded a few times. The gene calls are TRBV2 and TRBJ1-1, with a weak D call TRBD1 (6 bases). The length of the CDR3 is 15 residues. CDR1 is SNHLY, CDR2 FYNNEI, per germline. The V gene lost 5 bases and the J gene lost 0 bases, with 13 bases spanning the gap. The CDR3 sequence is CASSLQGVVNTEAFF. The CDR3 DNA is TGTGCCAGCAGTTTACAGGGAGTCGTGAACACTGAAGCTTTCTTT.

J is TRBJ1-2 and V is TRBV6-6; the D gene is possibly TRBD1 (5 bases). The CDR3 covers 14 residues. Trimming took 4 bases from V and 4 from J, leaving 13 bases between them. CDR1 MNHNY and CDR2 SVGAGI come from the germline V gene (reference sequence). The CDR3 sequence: CASSLQTAGYGYTF. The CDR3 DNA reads TGTGCCAGCAGTTTACAGACAGCAGGCTATGGCTACACCTTC.

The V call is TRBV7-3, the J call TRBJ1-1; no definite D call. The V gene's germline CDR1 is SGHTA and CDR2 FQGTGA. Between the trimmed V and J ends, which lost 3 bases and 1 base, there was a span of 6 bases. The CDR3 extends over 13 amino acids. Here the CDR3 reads CASSLRGNTEAFF. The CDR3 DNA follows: TGTGCCAGCAGCTTGCGAGGGAACACTGAAGCTTTCTTT.

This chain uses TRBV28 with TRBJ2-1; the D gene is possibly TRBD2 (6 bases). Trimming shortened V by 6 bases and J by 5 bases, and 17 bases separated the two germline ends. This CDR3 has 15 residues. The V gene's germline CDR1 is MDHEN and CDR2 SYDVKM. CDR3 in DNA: TGTGCCAGCAGATCCGGCGGGGACTCACACAATGAGCAGTTCTTC. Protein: CASRSGGDSHNEQFF.